This TCR beta chain was recorded in a study of blood T cell repertoires in COVID-19. Study summary: PBMCs, B-cell-depleted T cells, or T cells provided the cDNA or gDNA that made up the material.

As handled by the study authors: Quantification of nucleated cells was approximated via reference gene primer amplification. Sequencing used immunoSEQ multiplex PCR; TCRdb keeps in-frame clones, though not all of them. The V and J calls and clone size were taken over from that table, and D and trimming were inferred from the DNA. The table includes about 480,000 clones, approximately 90% detected once. The V end lost 4 bases, the J end lost 7 bases, and 17 bases lay between the germline ends. CDR3 length equals 14 residues. The germline V gene has CDR1 GTSNPN and CDR2 SVGIG (reference sequence). V is TRBV30 and J is TRBJ1-5; the D gene is possibly TRBD1 (5 bases). Input material: PBMCs or T cells enriched from blood (not recorded which). The clonotype comes from a young woman with acute COVID-19. In DNA, the CDR3 is TGTGCCTGGACCCGACGGGGCAGCGGGCAGCCCCAGCATTTT. This gives the protein CAWTRRGSGQPQHF. Variable domain in full (rest from reference TRBV30 and TRBJ1-5): SQTIHQWPATLVQPVGSPLSLECTVEGTSNPNLYWYRQAAGRGLQLLFYSVGIGQISSEVPQNLSASRPQDRQFILSSKKLLLSDSGFYLCAWTRRGSGQPQHFGDGTRLSIL.